The clone carrying this TCR beta chain was seen only a few times. Its specificity is unknown. The data originate from a study of cytomegalovirus exposure and HLA in healthy donors. Study-wide findings and caveats: Most TCRs appeared rarely, but some public TCRs recurred in many donors. In vitro testing confirmed three CMV-associated chains as specific for CMV antigens.

The germline V gene has CDR1 MNHEY and CDR2 SMNVEV (reference sequence). Unmatched junction bases numbered 7, after V lost 5 bases and J lost 8 bases. The CDR3 covers 13 residues. Repertoires were generated with immunoSEQ multiplex PCR, while TCRdb's copy carries only in-frame clones and drops some. The repertoire holds about 360,000 clones, with about nine tenths as singletons. The rearrangement joins TRBV27 to TRBJ1-2, with 8 bases aligning to TRBD1. The sequence derives from a woman aged 18-35 years in good health and CMV-seronegative. Sequenced: PBMCs. The CDR3 nucleotides read TGTGCCAGCAGTGCCCTGGGACAGGAAGGCTACACCTTC. This sequence encodes CASSALGQEGYTF.